The clone carrying this T cell receptor (beta chain) was found a few times. The antigen remains undetermined. The CDR3 totals 16 residues. V was trimmed by 0 bases and J by 0 bases, leaving 9 bases between them. Germline CDR1 and CDR2: SGHRS and YFSETQ. MiXCR, run by TCRdb on the 5' RACE reads, gives a single entry per CDR3 protein. The sample has approximately 260,000 distinct CDR3 sequences, about a sixth seen once. The data derive from a study of T-cell memory formation after mild COVID-19. In the study overall: Largely, TCR clusters stayed within a single donor. General study points: Clones contracting over day 15 to 85 were CD4/CD8 balanced, with later expanders leaning CD4+. Confirmation of SARS-CoV-2 specificity was lacking for second-wave clones peaking day 37.

The clonotype comes from a man in his late teens or twenties who had mild COVID-19 (a few samples of this study predate the infection). Cell type and time point are not known. The rearrangement joins TRBV5-1 to TRBJ2-2; D not resolved. Sample: PBMCs or a T cell subset sorted from them (not recorded which). The CDR3 DNA follows: TGCGCCAGCAGCTTGGTTGGCACTGCGAACACCGGGGAGCTGTTTTTT. This sequence encodes CASSLVGTANTGELFF.